One sample yielded the 30 T cell receptor beta chains listed below, sequenced in a study of blood T cell repertoires in COVID-19 (dated by TCRdb to the early 2020s). The library was produced with the immunoSEQ multiplex PCR assay. The clones in this table, taken by TCRdb from immuneACCESS, are in-frame only. Not every clone is retained; where verified, under half of the shortfall comes from an unresolved V gene, and the cause of the rest is unknown. Within this sample are about 200,000 clones, with over 75% of them counted one time only. Clones ranked in the top ten supply about 7.7% of the sample. The sample comprised PBMCs or T cells enriched from blood (not recorded which). The receptors come from a woman in her forties with acute COVID-19.

The chain has TRBV7-9 and TRBJ2-5, with D possibly TRBD1 on 5 matching bases. From germline, CDR1 is SEHNR and CDR2 FQNEAQ (reference sequence). V shed 2 bases and J shed 3 bases, with 7 bases lying between them. The CDR3 is 13 residues long. The CDR3 DNA follows: TGTGCCAGCAGCTTAAGACAGAAAGAGACCCAGTACTTC. Translated, it gives CASSLRQKETQYF. Based on the CDR3 plus reference TRBV7-9 and TRBJ2-5, the full variable domain is DTGVSQNPRHKITKRGQNVTFRCDPISEHNRLYWYRQTLGQGPEFLTYFQNEAQLEKSRLLSDRFSAERPKGSFSTLEIQRTEQGDSAMYLCASSLRQKETQYFGPGTRLLVL.

The V call is TRBV28, the J call TRBJ2-3; 9 bases map to TRBD2. The CDR3 loop spans 15 amino acids. Trimming cost V 2 bases and J 6 bases; bases outside gene matches: 6. Germline V lookup: CDR1 MDHEN, CDR2 SYDVKM. DNA for the CDR3: TGTGCCAGCAGTTTAGCGGGAGGGCCGTCGGATACGCAGTATTTT. It translates to CASSLAGGPSDTQYF.

The rearrangement uses TRBV5-5 and TRBJ2-3; TRBD1 agrees at 7 bases. With 3 bases clipped from V and 3 bases from J, the junction kept 4 bases outside the gene matches. In germline, CDR1 is SGHKS, CDR2 YYEKEE (reference sequence). The CDR3 is made up of 14 amino acids. The CDR3 loop reads CASSYNRGTDTQYF. The CDR3 DNA reads as TGTGCCAGCAGCTACAACAGGGGAACAGATACGCAGTATTTT.

In this sample, this clone turned up a few times. This sequence joins TRBV3-1 (or the pseudogene TRBV3-2) and TRBJ2-2; 9 bases match TRBD1. Trimming cost V 2 bases and J 5 bases; bases outside gene matches: 3. The CDR3 covers 15 residues. Germline loops: CDR1 LGHDT, CDR2 YNNKEL (reference sequence). CDR3 loop: CASSQRQGETGELFF. The CDR3 bases are TGTGCCAGCAGCCAAAGACAGGGGGAGACCGGGGAGCTGTTTTTT.

This clone was found many times. The V gene is TRBV6-5, the J gene TRBJ2-3; no clear D. There are 14 residues in the CDR3. V lost 7 bases to trimming and J lost 2 bases, with 13 bases between them. CDR1 is MNHEY, CDR2 SVGAGI, per germline. The CDR3 loop reads CASKSALYTDTQYF. The DNA of the CDR3 is TGTGCCAGCAAGAGCGCCCTTTACACAGATACGCAGTATTTT.

This clone showed up just a few times. The rearrangement uses TRBV7-2 and TRBJ1-5, with D maybe TRBD1 (5 bases). The germline V gene has CDR1 SGHTA and CDR2 FQGNSA. The CDR3 is made up of 14 amino acids. V gave up 1 base and J gave up 6 bases, with 10 bases separating them. The CDR3 DNA reads TGTGCCAGCAGCTTAGTCAGGGCCCTTCAGCCCCAGCATTTT. Protein product: CASSLVRALQPQHF.

V usage is TRBV12-3 or TRBV12-4 and J usage is TRBJ1-1, with a tentative D call TRBD1 (6 bases). The V and J ends lost 6 bases and 1 base respectively, with 6 bases between them. The CDR3 length is 12 residues. CDR3 protein: CASRGQNTEAFF. The CDR3 DNA reads TGTGCCAGCAGGGGACAGAACACTGAAGCTTTCTTT.

The chain joins TRBV3-1 (or the pseudogene TRBV3-2) to TRBJ2-2, with 7 positions matching TRBD1. With V trimmed by 7 bases and J by 4 bases, 9 bases remained unmatched. Germline V CDR1 and CDR2: LGHDT, YNNKEL (reference sequence). CDR3 length equals 15 residues. Here the CDR3 reads CASTLTGESTGELFF. The CDR3 DNA follows: TGTGCCAGCACCCTAACAGGGGAGAGCACCGGGGAGCTGTTTTTT.

The CDR3 here is CASSLVSGEADTQYF. CDR3 in DNA: TGTGCCAGCAGCTTAGTTTCCGGGGAGGCAGATACGCAGTATTTT. V is TRBV11-2 and J is TRBJ2-3, with D possibly TRBD2 on 6 matching bases. Germline V CDR1 and CDR2: SGHAT, FQNNGV. The CDR3 is 15 amino acids. The V end was cut by 1 base, the J end by 4 bases, with 12 bases between.

This clone was detected only a few times. This rearrangement joins TRBV5-1 to TRBJ1-1, with D maybe TRBD1 (5 bases). The germline CDR1 and CDR2 sequences are SGHRS and YFSETQ. V lost 4 bases, J lost 7 bases, and 17 bases lay in between. The CDR3 sequence is 14 residues long. CDR3 nucleotides: TGCGCCAGCAGCCCTACCGATAACAGGATTGAAGCTTTCTTT. Protein product: CASSPTDNRIEAFF.

This clone was detected once. The V gene is TRBV5-6, the J gene TRBJ2-5; TRBD2 matches 7 bases. The V and J ends lost 4 bases and 1 base, in that order; junction bases with no gene match: 10. Per the germline V gene, CDR1 is SGHDT and CDR2 is YYEEEE. CDR3 length: 16 amino acids. DNA of the CDR3: TGTGCCAGCAGCCTCCTCCAGCGGGACTTCCAAGAGACCCAGTACTTC. It yields the protein CASSLLQRDFQETQYF.

This clone was recorded a few times. The genes are TRBV6-5 and TRBJ2-5; D gene ambiguous. Looked up from germline, CDR1 is MNHEY and CDR2 is SVGAGI. Trimming cost V 0 bases and J 0 bases, with 8 bases left between them. The CDR3 consists of 15 residues. The CDR3 region is CASSYSYGDQETQYF. Written as DNA, the CDR3 is TGTGCCAGCAGTTACTCCTATGGAGACCAAGAGACCCAGTACTTC.

The sample holds one count of this clone. The rearrangement uses TRBV29-1 and TRBJ2-5; maybe TRBD1 (5 bases). Germline CDR1 SQVTM, CDR2 ANQGSEA. This CDR3 contains 14 residues. Trimming stripped 7 bases from V and 5 bases from J, with 20 bases between. The CDR3: CSAEVGPSRETQYF. CDR3 coding DNA: TGCAGCGCCGAAGTGGGGCCAAGCAGGGAGACCCAGTACTTC.

This clone was observed a single time. The chain carries TRBV7-3 and TRBJ2-2, with TRBD2 as a possible D gene (5 bases). CDR1 is SGHTA, CDR2 FQGTGA, per germline. The V end lost 2 bases, the J end lost 8 bases, and 6 bases lay between the germline ends. The CDR3 is made up of 12 amino acids. The CDR3 reads CASSLGRGELFF. For the CDR3, the DNA is TGTGCCAGCAGCTTAGGGAGAGGGGAGCTGTTTTTT.

The chain joins TRBV3-1 (or the pseudogene TRBV3-2) to TRBJ2-3; 7 nucleotides agree with TRBD2. The ends lost 1 base at V and 1 base at J; junction bases unmatched: 8. This CDR3 is 17 amino acids long. Germline CDR1 and CDR2: LGHDT and YNNKEL (reference sequence). CDR3 protein: CASSQAPVGGGTDTQYF. Written as DNA, the CDR3 is TGTGCCAGCAGCCAAGCCCCGGTGGGGGGGGGCACAGATACGCAGTATTTT.

The gene calls are TRBV6-1 and TRBJ1-3; perhaps TRBD1 as D (5 bases). V dropped 3 bases and J dropped 4 bases, with 13 bases sitting between them. Germline CDR1 and CDR2: MNHNS and SASEGT. The CDR3 totals 15 residues. The chain's CDR3 is CASSDNRLGGNTIYF. The DNA of the CDR3 is TGTGCCAGCAGTGACAACAGGCTCGGCGGAAACACCATATATTTT.

The chain employs TRBV5-6 and TRBJ1-2, with unresolved D. Looked up from germline, CDR1 is SGHDT and CDR2 is YYEEEE. V lost 4 bases and J 3 bases, leaving 19 bases between the germline ends. This CDR3 is built from 16 residues. The CDR3 loop is CASSRISRGQDYGYTF. In nucleotides, the CDR3 is TGTGCCAGCAGCCGTATTTCCCGTGGGCAGGACTATGGCTACACCTTC.

The chain recombines TRBV2 with TRBJ2-2; D is possibly TRBD1 (6 bases). V lost 6 bases and J lost 1, with 6 bases in between. Germline V gene sequence: CDR1 SNHLY, CDR2 FYNNEI. The CDR3 covers 13 residues. This chain's CDR3 is CASRGQNTGELFF. The CDR3 DNA follows: TGTGCCAGCAGGGGACAGAACACCGGGGAGCTGTTTTTT.

This clone occurred a few times. The chain recombines TRBV9 with TRBJ2-6; D is perhaps TRBD1 (5 bases). V lost 0 bases to trimming and J lost 4 bases, with 11 bases between them. CDR1 is SGDLS, CDR2 YYNGEE, per germline. CDR3 length: 16 amino acids. This CDR3 is CASSVGAGAGANVLTF. The CDR3 DNA reads as TGTGCCAGCAGCGTAGGAGCTGGGGCCGGGGCCAACGTCCTGACTTTC.

J is TRBJ2-3 and V is TRBV9; 7 positions agree with TRBD2. V dropped 4 bases and J dropped 5; count of bases not matched to a gene: 7. This CDR3 is 14 amino acids long. Per the germline V gene, CDR1 is SGDLS and CDR2 is YYNGEE. The CDR3 spells CASSLKGGQDTQYF. DNA for the CDR3: TGTGCCAGCAGCCTAAAGGGAGGGCAAGATACGCAGTATTTT.

The rearrangement links TRBV28 to TRBJ2-5, with 10 bases lining up with TRBD2. V trimming: 5 bases; J trimming: 6 bases; junction bases outside the gene matches: 12. Germline-derived CDR1 and CDR2 are MDHEN and SYDVKM. This CDR3 comprises 16 residues. CDR3 residues: CASSPLTSGLRQTQYF. The CDR3 coding sequence is TGTGCCAGCAGTCCCCTGACTAGCGGGCTTCGACAGACCCAGTACTTC.

The CDR3 here is CASTAAPNTGELFF. The CDR3 DNA reads TGTGCCAGCACTGCGGCACCGAACACCGGGGAGCTGTTTTTT. The chain carries TRBV2 and TRBJ2-2; D gene ambiguous. Trimming stripped 7 bases from V and 0 bases from J, with 9 bases between. The germline CDR1 and CDR2 sequences are SNHLY and FYNNEI. There are 14 residues in the CDR3.

The rearrangement uses TRBV30 and TRBJ1-5, with D possibly being TRBD1 (5 bases). This CDR3 spans 11 amino acids. CDR1 is GTSNPN, CDR2 SVGIG, per germline (reference sequence). Trimming shortened V by 5 bases and J by 4 bases, and 6 bases separated the two germline ends. The CDR3, as DNA: TGTGCCTGGGACAGAAATCAGCCCCAGCATTTT. This translates into CAWDRNQPQHF. Using reference TRBV30 and TRBJ1-5 for the parts outside the CDR3, the full variable domain is SQTIHQWPATLVQPVGSPLSLECTVEGTSNPNLYWYRQAAGRGLQLLFYSVGIGQISSEVPQNLSASRPQDRQFILSSKKLLLSDSGFYLCAWDRNQPQHFGDGTRLSIL.

In its sample, this clone was seen a few times. This sequence joins TRBV5-4 and TRBJ2-7, with 9 bases that match TRBD1. J gave up 11 bases and V 2 bases, and 5 bases lay outside the gene matches. The CDR3 has 12 residues. In germline, CDR1 is SGHNT, CDR2 YYREEE (reference sequence). The CDR3 loop reads CASSFQRTGEYF. CDR3 in DNA: TGTGCCAGCAGCTTCCAAAGGACAGGGGAGTACTTC. Full variable domain (remainder filled in from reference TRBV5-4 and TRBJ2-7): ETGVTQSPTHLIKTRGQQVTLRCSSQSGHNTVSWYQQALGQGPQFIFQYYREEENGRGNFPPRFSGLQFPNYSSELNVNALELDDSALYLCASSFQRTGEYFGPGTRLTVT.

The gene calls are TRBV9 and TRBJ1-2; TRBD1 matches 9 bases. Germline V gene data show CDR1 as SGDLS and CDR2 as YYNGEE. There are 17 residues in the CDR3. Trimming at V came to 3 bases and at J to 8 bases, leaving 17 bases not matched to a gene. DNA of the CDR3: TGTGCCAGCAGCGCCACGGGACAGGGTTTAAGGGCGGTAGGCTACACCTTC. It translates to CASSATGQGLRAVGYTF.

J is TRBJ1-5 and V is TRBV6-5; D uncertain. The CDR3 runs to 14 residues. Germline V gives CDR1 MNHEY, CDR2 SVGAGI. V lost 4 bases and J 2 bases, leaving 9 bases between the germline ends. The CDR3 spells CASSSAPGNQPQHF. In nucleotides, the CDR3 is TGTGCCAGCAGTTCCGCGCCCGGCAATCAGCCCCAGCATTTT.

The rearrangement joins TRBV6-1 to TRBJ2-7, with TRBD2 matching 8 bases. This CDR3 is built from 16 residues. Germline V gene lookup returns CDR1 MNHNS and CDR2 SASEGT. V lost 2 bases, J lost 0 bases, and 6 bases stayed unmatched. CDR3 nucleotide sequence: TGTGCCAGCAGTGAAAGTAGTGGGACTAGCTCCTACGAGCAGTACTTC. It encodes CASSESSGTSSYEQYF.

The chain uses TRBV9 and TRBJ2-2; tentatively, D is TRBD1 (6 bases). CDR1 is SGDLS, CDR2 YYNGEE, per germline. V was shortened by 4 bases and J by 4 bases, with 11 bases between the two germline ends. The CDR3 totals 14 residues. CDR3 loop: CASSTGTSTGELFF. The CDR3 DNA is TGTGCCAGCAGCACAGGGACATCCACCGGGGAGCTGTTTTTT.

V is TRBV4-1 and J is TRBJ1-6; 7 bases are shared with TRBD1. Germline CDR1 reads MGHRA; CDR2 reads YSYEKL. V shed 0 bases and J 8 bases; nucleotides not matched to a gene: 10. This CDR3 contains 17 residues. The CDR3 sequence: CASSQEGWAGGYSPLHF. For the CDR3, the DNA is TGCGCCAGCAGCCAAGAGGGGTGGGCAGGGGGATATTCACCCCTCCACTTT.

This chain connects TRBV4-2 to TRBJ1-3, with 11 positions matching TRBD1. V dropped 3 bases and J dropped 4; count of bases not matched to a gene: 11. Germline loops: CDR1 LGHNA, CDR2 YNFKEQ. This CDR3 spans 18 amino acids. This CDR3 reads CASSHGTGGLGSGNTIYF. The CDR3 region has the DNA TGTGCCAGCAGCCACGGGACAGGGGGATTAGGCTCCGGAAACACCATATATTTT.